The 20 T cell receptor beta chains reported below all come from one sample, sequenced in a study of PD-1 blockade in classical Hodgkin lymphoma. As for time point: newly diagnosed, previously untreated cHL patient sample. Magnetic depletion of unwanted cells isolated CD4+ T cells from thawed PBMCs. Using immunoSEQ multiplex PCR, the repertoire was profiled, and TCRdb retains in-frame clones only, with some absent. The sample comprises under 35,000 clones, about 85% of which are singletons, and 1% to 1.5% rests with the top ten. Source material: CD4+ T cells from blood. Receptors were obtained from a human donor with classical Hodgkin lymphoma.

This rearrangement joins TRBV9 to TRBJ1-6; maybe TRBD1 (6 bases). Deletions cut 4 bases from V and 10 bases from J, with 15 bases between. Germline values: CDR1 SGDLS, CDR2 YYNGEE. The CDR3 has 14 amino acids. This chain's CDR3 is CASSPHRVGSPLHF. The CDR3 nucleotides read TGTGCCAGCAGCCCGCACAGGGTCGGGTCACCCCTCCACTTT.

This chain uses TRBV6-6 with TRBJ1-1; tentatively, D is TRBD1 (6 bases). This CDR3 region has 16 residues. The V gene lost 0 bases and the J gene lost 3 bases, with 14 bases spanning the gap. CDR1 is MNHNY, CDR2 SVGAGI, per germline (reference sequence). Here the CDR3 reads CASSYSQGRKDTEAFF. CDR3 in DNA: TGTGCCAGCAGTTACTCACAGGGTCGAAAGGACACTGAAGCTTTCTTT.

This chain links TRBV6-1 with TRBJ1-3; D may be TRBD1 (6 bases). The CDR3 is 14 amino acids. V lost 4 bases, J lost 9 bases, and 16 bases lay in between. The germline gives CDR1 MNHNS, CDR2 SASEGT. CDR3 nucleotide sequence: TGTGCCAGCAGTGCAAAGGGGGAGTGGGCCACCATATATTTT. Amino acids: CASSAKGEWATIYF.

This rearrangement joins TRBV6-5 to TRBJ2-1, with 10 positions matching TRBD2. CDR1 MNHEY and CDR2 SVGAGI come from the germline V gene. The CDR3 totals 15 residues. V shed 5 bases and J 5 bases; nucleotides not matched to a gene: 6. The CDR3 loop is CASSRAGGPHNEQFF. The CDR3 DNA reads TGTGCCAGCAGTAGAGCGGGAGGGCCCCACAATGAGCAGTTCTTC.

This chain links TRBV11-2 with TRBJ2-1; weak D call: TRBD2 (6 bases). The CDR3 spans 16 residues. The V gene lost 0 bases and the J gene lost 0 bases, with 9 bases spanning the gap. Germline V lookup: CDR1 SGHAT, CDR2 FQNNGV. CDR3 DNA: TGTGCCAGCAGCTTAGAACCAGCGGGCTCCTACAATGAGCAGTTCTTC. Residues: CASSLEPAGSYNEQFF.

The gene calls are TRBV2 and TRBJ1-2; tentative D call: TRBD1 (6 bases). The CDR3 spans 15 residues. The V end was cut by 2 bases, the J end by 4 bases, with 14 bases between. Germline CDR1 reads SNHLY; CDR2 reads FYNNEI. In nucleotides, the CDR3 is TGTGCCAGCAGTGAAAGACAGGTGGGGGGCTATGGCTACACCTTC. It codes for CASSERQVGGYGYTF. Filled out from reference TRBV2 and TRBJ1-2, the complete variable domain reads EPEVTQTPSHQVTQMGQEVILRCVPISNHLYFYWYRQILGQKVEFLVSFYNNEISEKSEIFDDQFSVERPDGSNFTLKIRSTKLEDSAMYFCASSERQVGGYGYTFGSGTRLTVV.

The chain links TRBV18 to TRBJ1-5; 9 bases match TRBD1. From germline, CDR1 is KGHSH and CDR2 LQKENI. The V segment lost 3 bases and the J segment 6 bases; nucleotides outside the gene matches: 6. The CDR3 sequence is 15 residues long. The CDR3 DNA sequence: TGTGCCAGCTCACCGGGACAGGGTATGTTTCAGCCCCAGCATTTT. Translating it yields CASSPGQGMFQPQHF.

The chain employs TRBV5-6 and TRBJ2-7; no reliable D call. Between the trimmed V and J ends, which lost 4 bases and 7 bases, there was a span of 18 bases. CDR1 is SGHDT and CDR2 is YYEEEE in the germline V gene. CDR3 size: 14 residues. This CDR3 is CASSAIGRPREQYV. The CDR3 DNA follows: TGTGCCAGCAGCGCAATTGGACGGCCAAGGGAGCAGTACGTC.

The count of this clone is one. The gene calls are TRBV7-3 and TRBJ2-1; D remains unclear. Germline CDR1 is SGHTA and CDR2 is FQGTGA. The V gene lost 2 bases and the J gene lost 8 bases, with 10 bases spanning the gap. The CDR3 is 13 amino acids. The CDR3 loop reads CASSLASQDEQFF. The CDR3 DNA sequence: TGTGCCAGCAGCTTAGCATCCCAAGATGAGCAGTTCTTC.

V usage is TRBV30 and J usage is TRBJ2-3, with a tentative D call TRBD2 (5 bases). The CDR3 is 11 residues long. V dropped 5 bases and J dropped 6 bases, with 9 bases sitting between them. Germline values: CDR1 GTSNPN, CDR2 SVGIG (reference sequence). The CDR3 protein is CAWGEGDTQYF. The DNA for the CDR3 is TGTGCCTGGGGTGAGGGTGATACGCAGTATTTT.

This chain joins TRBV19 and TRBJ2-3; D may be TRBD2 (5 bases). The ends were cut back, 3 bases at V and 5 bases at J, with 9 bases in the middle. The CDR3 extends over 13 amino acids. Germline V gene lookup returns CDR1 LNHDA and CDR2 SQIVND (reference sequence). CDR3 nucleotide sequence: TGTGCCAGTAGTATTATCGGGGAAGATACGCAGTATTTT. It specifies CASSIIGEDTQYF.

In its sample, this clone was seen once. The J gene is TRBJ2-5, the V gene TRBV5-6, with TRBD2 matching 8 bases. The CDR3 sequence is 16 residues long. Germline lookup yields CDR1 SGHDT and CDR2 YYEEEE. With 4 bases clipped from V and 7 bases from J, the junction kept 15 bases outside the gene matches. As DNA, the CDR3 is TGTGCCAGCAGCCTCCCGGGAGCGGGAGTAGGGTGGACCCAGTACTTC. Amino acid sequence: CASSLPGAGVGWTQYF.

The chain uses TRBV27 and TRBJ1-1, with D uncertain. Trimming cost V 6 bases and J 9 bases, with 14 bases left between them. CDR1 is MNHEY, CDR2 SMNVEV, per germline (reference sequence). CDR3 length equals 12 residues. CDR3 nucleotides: TGTGCCAGCAGGATCAGAGACGGCAAAGCTTTCTTT. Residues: CASRIRDGKAFF.

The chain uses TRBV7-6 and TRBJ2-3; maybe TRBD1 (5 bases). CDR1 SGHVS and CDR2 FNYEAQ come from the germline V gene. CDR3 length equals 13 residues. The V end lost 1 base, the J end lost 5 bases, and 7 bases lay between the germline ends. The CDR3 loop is CASSLGQGDTQYF. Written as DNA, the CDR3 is TGTGCCAGCAGCTTAGGGCAGGGAGATACGCAGTATTTT.

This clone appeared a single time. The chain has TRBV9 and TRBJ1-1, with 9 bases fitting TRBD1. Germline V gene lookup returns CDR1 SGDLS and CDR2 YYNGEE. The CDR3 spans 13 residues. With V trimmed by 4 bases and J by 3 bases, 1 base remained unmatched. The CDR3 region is CASSRQGDTEAFF. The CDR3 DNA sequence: TGTGCCAGCAGCCGACAGGGGGACACTGAAGCTTTCTTT.

CDR3 in amino acids: CASSTGGWGAFF. CDR3 nucleotides: TGTGCCAGCAGTACAGGGGGGTGGGGAGCTTTCTTT. The chain has TRBV2 and TRBJ1-1, with 8 bases lining up with TRBD1. Germline CDR1 SNHLY, CDR2 FYNNEI. J lost 10 bases, V lost 5 bases, and 6 bases had no gene match. The CDR3 length is 12 residues.

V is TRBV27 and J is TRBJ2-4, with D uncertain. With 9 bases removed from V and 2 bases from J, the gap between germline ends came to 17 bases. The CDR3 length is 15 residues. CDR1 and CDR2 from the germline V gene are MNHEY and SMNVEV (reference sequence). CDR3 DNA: TGTGCCAGTCACGCCCCTATAGATACCAAAAACATTCAGTACTTC. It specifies CASHAPIDTKNIQYF.

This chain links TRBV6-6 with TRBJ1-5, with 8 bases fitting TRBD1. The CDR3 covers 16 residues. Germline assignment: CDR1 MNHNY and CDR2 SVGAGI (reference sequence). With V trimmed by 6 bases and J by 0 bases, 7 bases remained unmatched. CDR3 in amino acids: CASSRQGQSSNQPQHF. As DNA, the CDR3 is TGTGCCAGCAGCAGACAGGGGCAGAGTAGCAATCAGCCCCAGCATTTT.

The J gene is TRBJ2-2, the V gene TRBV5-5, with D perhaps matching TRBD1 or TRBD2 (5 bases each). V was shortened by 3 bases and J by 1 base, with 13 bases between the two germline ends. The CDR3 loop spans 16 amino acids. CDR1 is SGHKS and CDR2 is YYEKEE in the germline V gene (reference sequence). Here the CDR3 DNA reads TGTGCCAGCAGCTATGGGACGGCCTTGAACACCGGGGAGCTGTTTTTT. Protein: CASSYGTALNTGELFF.

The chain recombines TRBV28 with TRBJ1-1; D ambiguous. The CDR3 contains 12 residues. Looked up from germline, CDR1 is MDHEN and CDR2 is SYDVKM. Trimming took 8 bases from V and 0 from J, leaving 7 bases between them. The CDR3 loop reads CASEAVNTEAFF. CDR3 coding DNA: TGTGCCAGCGAGGCGGTGAACACTGAAGCTTTCTTT.